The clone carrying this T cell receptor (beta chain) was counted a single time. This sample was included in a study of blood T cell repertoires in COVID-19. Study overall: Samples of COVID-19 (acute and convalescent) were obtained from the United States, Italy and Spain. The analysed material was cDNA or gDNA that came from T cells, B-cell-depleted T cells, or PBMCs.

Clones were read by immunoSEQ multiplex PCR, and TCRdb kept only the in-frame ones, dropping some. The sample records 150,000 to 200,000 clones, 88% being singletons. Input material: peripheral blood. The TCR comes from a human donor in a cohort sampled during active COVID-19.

In DNA, the CDR3 is TGTGCCAGCAGTTACTCGATAGGACAGTCTTTCTACGAGCAGTACTTC. It translates to CASSYSIGQSFYEQYF. V is TRBV6-5 and J is TRBJ2-7, with TRBD1 as a possible D gene (6 bases). Germline V gene lookup returns CDR1 MNHEY and CDR2 SVGAGI. V lost 0 bases and J 3 bases, leaving 15 bases between the germline ends. This CDR3 has 16 amino acids.